This entry lists 15 T cell receptor beta chains sequenced from one sample in a study of tissue T cells after allogeneic stem cell transplantation. Clones were sequenced by immunoSEQ multiplex PCR, and TCRdb holds only the in-frame ones, with some missing. This table has about 26,000 clones, about 90% appearing once. Sequencing used blood, obtained before transplantation. These TCRs come from a male donor aged 60 or older who later had graft-versus-host disease after an allogeneic stem cell transplant.

J is TRBJ2-2 and V is TRBV6-5; unclear D gene. V dropped 6 bases and J dropped 2 bases, with 10 bases sitting between them. The CDR3 contains 14 residues. Germline V lookup: CDR1 MNHEY, CDR2 SVGAGI. This CDR3 reads CASSYPLNTGELFF. In nucleotides, the CDR3 is TGTGCCAGCAGCTACCCCCTTAACACCGGGGAGCTGTTTTTT.

This clone was seen more than once but under ten times. The rearrangement links TRBV29-1 to TRBJ1-6, with a possible D match to TRBD1 (5 bases). Germline CDR1 reads SQVTM; CDR2 reads ANQGSEA. The germline V and J ends were trimmed by 6 bases and 5 bases, with 11 bases remaining between them. The CDR3 extends over 13 amino acids. Written as DNA, the CDR3 is TGCAGCGTACGACAGTATGATAATTCACCCCTCCACTTT. Protein product: CSVRQYDNSPLHF.

The V call is TRBV7-2, the J call TRBJ1-3; D unclear. V lost 4 bases, J lost 5 bases, and 9 bases lay in between. The length of the CDR3 is 13 residues. The V gene's germline CDR1 is SGHTA and CDR2 FQGNSA. CDR3 sequence reads: CASSSLSRNTIYF. The CDR3 region has the DNA TGTGCCAGCAGCTCTCTTTCACGAAACACCATATATTTT. Full variable domain (missing parts from reference TRBV7-2 and TRBJ1-3): GAGVSQSPSNKVTEKGKDVELRCDPISGHTALYWYRQSLGQGLEFLIYFQGNSAPDKSGLPSDRFSAERTGGSVSTLTIQRTQQEDSAVYLCASSSLSRNTIYFGEGSWLTVV.

The chain employs TRBV7-9 and TRBJ2-5; 7 bases map to TRBD1. V lost 3 bases to trimming and J lost 5 bases; unmatched junction nucleotides: 6. Germline lookup yields CDR1 SEHNR and CDR2 FQNEAQ (reference sequence). The CDR3 spans 14 residues. CDR3 coding DNA: TGTGCCAGCAGCTTGGAAGGGGGCAGGGAGACCCAGTACTTC. Residues: CASSLEGGRETQYF.

This clone was found a few times. CDR3: CASSVGDSTIQETQYF. The CDR3 coding sequence is TGTGCCAGCAGCGTAGGGGACTCGACCATCCAAGAGACCCAGTACTTC. The chain links TRBV9 to TRBJ2-5; tentative D call: TRBD2 (6 bases). V was clipped by 0 bases and J by 1 base, with 13 bases between them. The CDR3 contains 16 residues. The V gene's germline CDR1 is SGDLS and CDR2 YYNGEE.

The chain is built from TRBV3-1 (or the pseudogene TRBV3-2) and TRBJ2-5; 13 bases are a match to TRBD2. Per the germline V gene, CDR1 is LGHDT and CDR2 is YNNKEL (reference sequence). V trimming: 4 bases; J trimming: 5 bases; junction bases outside the gene matches: 10. CDR3 length: 17 amino acids. In DNA form, the CDR3 reads TGTGCCAGCAGCCGAGGACTAGCGGGAGCCCTCGGGGAGACCCAGTACTTC. Its protein is CASSRGLAGALGETQYF.

The V gene is TRBV6-8, the J gene TRBJ2-4; D is possibly TRBD1 (6 bases). Germline V gene data show CDR1 as MNHGY and CDR2 as SAAAGT. The CDR3 has 16 amino acids. Trimming took off 3 bases at V and 0 bases at J, with 12 bases between the two ends. The CDR3 DNA follows: TGTGCCAGCAGTTATCGACAGGAGCTAGCCAAAAACATTCAGTACTTC. Amino acid sequence: CASSYRQELAKNIQYF.

The chain has TRBV24-1 and TRBJ2-6; D uncertain. CDR1 is KGHDR, CDR2 SFDVKD, per germline. V lost 8 bases to trimming and J lost 4 bases, with 8 bases between them. This CDR3 contains 13 residues. The CDR3 sequence is CATMPSGANVLTF. For the CDR3, the DNA is TGTGCCACCATGCCGTCAGGGGCCAACGTCCTGACTTTC.

This chain joins TRBV6-1 and TRBJ1-1; D remains unclear. The germline V gene encodes CDR1 MNHNS and CDR2 SASEGT. The CDR3 sequence is 10 residues long. With 2 bases removed from V and 10 bases from J, the gap between germline ends came to 5 bases. In DNA, the CDR3 is TGTGCCAGCAGTGAATTTGGAGCTTTCTTT. Amino acid sequence: CASSEFGAFF.

The chain combines TRBV5-1 with TRBJ2-3; the D gene is possibly TRBD2 (7 bases). The CDR3 length is 14 residues. Germline V gives CDR1 SGHRS, CDR2 YFSETQ. Between the trimmed V and J ends, which lost 6 bases and 2 bases, there was a span of 13 bases. In nucleotides, the CDR3 is TGCGCCAGCACCCCGGGGGGCCTCACAGATACGCAGTATTTT. Residues: CASTPGGLTDTQYF.

The V call is TRBV24-1, the J call TRBJ2-1; 8 nucleotides align to TRBD2. This CDR3 has 17 residues. Germline values: CDR1 KGHDR, CDR2 SFDVKD. V shed 2 bases and J 4 bases; nucleotides not matched to a gene: 9. The CDR3 loop is CATSDSSPTSGYNEQFF. CDR3 sequence (DNA): TGTGCCACCAGTGATTCCTCCCCTACTAGCGGATACAATGAGCAGTTCTTC.

This chain connects TRBV9 to TRBJ1-3, with unresolved D. Germline-derived CDR1 and CDR2 are SGDLS and YYNGEE. Trimming cost V 4 bases and J 0 bases, with 11 bases left between them. This CDR3 contains 15 residues. The CDR3: CASSPGRYSGNTIYF. CDR3 DNA: TGTGCCAGCAGCCCCGGCCGATACTCTGGAAACACCATATATTTT.

The chain has TRBV30 and TRBJ1-6; D unclear. The CDR3 runs 11 residues. The V gene's germline CDR1 is GTSNPN and CDR2 SVGIG (reference sequence). V lost 0 bases and J lost 8, with 2 bases in between. The CDR3: CAWSVYSPLHF. CDR3 nucleotide sequence: TGTGCCTGGAGTGTGTATTCACCCCTCCACTTT.

J is TRBJ1-1 and V is TRBV21-1; the table's D call, TRBD1, has no DNA check behind it. TRBV21-1 is designated a pseudogene. The CDR3 consists of 14 residues. The CDR3 sequence is CASSKPRGGTEAFF. CDR3 DNA sequence: TGTGCCAGCAGCAAACCCAGGGGTGGTACTGAAGCTTTCTTT.

The chain recombines TRBV9 with TRBJ2-7, with 12 positions matching TRBD1. The CDR3 sequence is 15 residues long. V lost 2 bases to trimming and J lost 7 bases; unmatched junction nucleotides: 7. Germline lookup yields CDR1 SGDLS and CDR2 YYNGEE. The CDR3, as DNA: TGTGCCAGCAGCGTGGGGACAGGGGGCGCGTATGAGCAGTACTTC. Its protein product is CASSVGTGGAYEQYF.